This T cell receptor (beta chain) was documented in a study of T-cell memory formation after mild COVID-19. Looking at the study overall: The two donors had largely donor-specific TCR clusters.

MiXCR, run by TCRdb on the 5' RACE reads, gives a single entry per CDR3 protein. The sample lists 250,000 to 350,000 distinct CDR3 sequences, around 15% occurring once. Germline CDR1 reads MNHEY; CDR2 reads SVGAGI. The CDR3 has 13 residues. V was pared by 4 bases and J by 8 bases, with 6 bases of the junction left unmatched. The J gene is TRBJ1-2, the V gene TRBV6-5; 8 nucleotides agree with TRBD1. The receptor's source is a man aged 18 to 29 who had mild COVID-19 (a few samples of this study predate the infection). Cell type and time point are not known. The specimen sequenced was PBMCs or a T cell subset sorted from them (not recorded which). CDR3 DNA sequence: TGTGCCAGCAGTTGGGACAGGATCGACGGCTACACCTTC. It encodes CASSWDRIDGYTF.